These 17 T cell receptor beta chains originate from one sample sequenced in a study of T cells in Graves' hyperthyroidism and ophthalmopathy. RNA transcripts yielded amplified TCR beta CDR3 regions. During a first-round RT-PCR of the TCR CDR3, the HTBI primer set was used. Each CDR3 protein is one row after TCRdb ran MiXCR on the multiplex PCR reads. The sample shows around 300,000 distinct CDR3 sequences, approximately 14% of them seen only once. The specimen was blood. Every receptor here comes from a woman in her 30s with Graves' hyperthyroidism.

This clonotype was detected ten times or more. The CDR3 DNA reads TGTGCCAGCAGTTACGCTGTGGGTGGGCAGTACTTC. The encoded protein is CASSYAVGGQYF. The V call is TRBV28, the J call TRBJ2-7; D not certain. This CDR3 comprises 12 residues. Germline values: CDR1 MDHEN, CDR2 SYDVKM. The V end lost 4 bases, the J end lost 9 bases, and 13 bases lay between the germline ends.

At least ten counts were recorded for this clonotype. This sequence joins TRBV28 and TRBJ2-7; D gene ambiguous. V shed 4 bases and J shed 3 bases, with 10 bases lying between them. The CDR3 extends over 13 amino acids. Germline CDR1 is MDHEN and CDR2 is SYDVKM. The CDR3 DNA is TGTGCCAGCAGTTATCGAGGTTTCTACGAGCAGTACTTC. Residues: CASSYRGFYEQYF.

This clonotype was recorded many times. CDR3 sequence: CASSLVQQGVNEQYF. DNA for the CDR3: TGTGCCAGCAGCTTAGTCCAACAGGGGGTTAACGAGCAGTACTTC. This rearrangement joins TRBV11-2 to TRBJ2-7; 8 nucleotides match TRBD1. The CDR3 is 15 amino acids. With V trimmed by 1 base and J by 5 bases, 7 bases remained unmatched. In germline, CDR1 is SGHAT, CDR2 FQNNGV. Using reference TRBV11-2 and TRBJ2-7 for the parts outside the CDR3, the full variable domain is EAGVAQSPRYKIIEKRQSVAFWCNPISGHATLYWYQQILGQGPKLLIQFQNNGVVDDSQLPKDRFSAERLKGVDSTLKIQPAKLEDSAVYLCASSLVQQGVNEQYFGPGTRLTVT.

At least ten counts were recorded for this clonotype. This chain joins TRBV6-1 and TRBJ1-4; unclear D gene. The CDR3 is 15 amino acids. Between the trimmed V and J ends, which lost 6 bases and 5 bases, there was a span of 16 bases. Germline loops: CDR1 MNHNS, CDR2 SASEGT. Here the CDR3 reads CASSNGAVLNEKLFF. Here the CDR3 DNA reads TGTGCCAGCAGCAACGGCGCGGTGCTGAATGAAAAACTGTTTTTT.

This clonotype was seen repeatedly, ten times or more. The V and J genes are TRBV28 and TRBJ2-1; D possibly corresponds to TRBD1 (5 bases). There are 15 residues in the CDR3. Per the germline V gene, CDR1 is MDHEN and CDR2 is SYDVKM. V was shortened by 5 bases and J by 0 bases, with 11 bases between the two germline ends. Here the CDR3 DNA reads TGTGCCAGCAGTGCACAGGAACGCTCCTACAATGAGCAGTTCTTC. It specifies CASSAQERSYNEQFF.

The table lists this clonotype with a few counts. The V call is TRBV28, the J call TRBJ2-5, with 10 positions matching TRBD1. V lost 5 bases and J lost 7; bases outside the gene matches: 19. The CDR3 extends over 18 amino acids. In germline, CDR1 is MDHEN, CDR2 SYDVKM. The CDR3 reads CASSGAPGTGVGWGTQYF. The CDR3 DNA reads as TGTGCCAGCAGTGGGGCCCCCGGGACAGGGGTGGGGTGGGGGACCCAGTACTTC.

This clonotype was seen ten or more times. The gene calls are TRBV20-1 and TRBJ2-7; 8 bases align to TRBD1. J lost 6 bases, V lost 3 bases, and 7 bases had no gene match. Germline V gene sequence: CDR1 DFQATT, CDR2 SNEGSKA (reference sequence). This CDR3 region has 13 residues. CDR3 residues: CSASRTGSGEQYF. The CDR3 DNA follows: TGCAGTGCTAGCCGGACAGGGTCTGGCGAGCAGTACTTC.

The chain carries TRBV19 and TRBJ1-4; a weak D match, TRBD1 (5 bases). CDR3 length: 14 amino acids. The V end lost 4 bases, the J end lost 6 bases, and 12 bases lay between the germline ends. Germline CDR1 and CDR2: LNHDA and SQIVND (reference sequence). CDR3 sequence reads: CASSKTATDEKLFF. DNA of the CDR3: TGTGCCAGTAGTAAGACAGCCACGGATGAAAAACTGTTTTTT. Together with reference TRBV19 and TRBJ1-4, the CDR3 gives the full variable domain: DGGITQSPKYLFRKEGQNVTLSCEQNLNHDAMYWYRQDPGQGLRLIYYSQIVNDFQKGDIAEGYSVSREKKESFPLTVTSAQKNPTAFYLCASSKTATDEKLFFGSGTQLSVL.

The CDR3 DNA sequence: TGTGCCAGCAGCCCGACAGGGACAGACACTGAAGCTTTCTTT. Protein: CASSPTGTDTEAFF. V usage is TRBV9 and J usage is TRBJ1-1; 7 nucleotides align to TRBD1. After removal of 4 bases from V and 3 bases from J, the junction contained 6 bases not matched to a gene. Germline V gene lookup returns CDR1 SGDLS and CDR2 YYNGEE. The CDR3 contains 14 residues.

This clonotype was seen many times. CDR3 in amino acids: CASSLAPGTTKEAFF. DNA for the CDR3: TGTGCCAGCAGCTTAGCTCCCGGGACTACTAAAGAAGCTTTCTTT. The gene calls are TRBV7-3 and TRBJ1-1; maybe TRBD1 (5 bases). V gave up 2 bases and J gave up 8 bases, with 18 bases separating them. The CDR3 covers 15 residues. Per germline, CDR1 SGHTA and CDR2 FQGTGA.

The chain joins TRBV20-1 to TRBJ2-1; 13 nucleotides line up with TRBD2. The CDR3 extends over 15 amino acids. Germline V CDR1 and CDR2: DFQATT, SNEGSKA (reference sequence). V was pared by 4 bases and J by 4 bases, with 4 bases of the junction left unmatched. CDR3 loop: CSATRGLAGYNEQFF. In nucleotides, the CDR3 is TGCAGTGCTACACGGGGACTAGCGGGGTACAATGAGCAGTTCTTC.

This clonotype was picked up a small number of times. This chain links TRBV2 with TRBJ1-2; TRBD1 is a possible D gene (5 bases). The CDR3 extends over 12 amino acids. Trimming pared 9 bases from V and 6 bases from J, leaving 14 bases between. The germline V gene encodes CDR1 SNHLY and CDR2 FYNNEI. Here the CDR3 DNA reads TGTGCCAGAAAAGGGGATCGAGATGGCTACACCTTC. Translation gives CARKGDRDGYTF.

This clonotype has just one count. The V gene is TRBV7-6, the J gene TRBJ1-1; D might be TRBD1 (5 bases). V lost 1 base and J lost 2, with 23 bases in between. Germline V CDR1 and CDR2: SGHVS, FNYEAQ. This CDR3 has 19 residues. CDR3 residues: CASSLGRVRGDLRNTEAFF. The CDR3 DNA reads as TGTGCCAGCAGCTTAGGACGGGTGCGAGGGGACCTCAGAAACACTGAAGCTTTCTTT.

The table lists this clonotype with many counts. The chain couples TRBV2 to TRBJ2-3, with TRBD2 matching 11 bases. The length of the CDR3 is 17 residues. The V and J ends lost 3 bases and 3 bases, in that order; junction bases with no gene match: 8. Germline CDR1 is SNHLY and CDR2 is FYNNEI. In DNA, the CDR3 is TGTGCCAGCAGTGAGGGCCCGGGACTAGCGGCAACAGATACGCAGTATTTT. It encodes CASSEGPGLAATDTQYF. Using reference TRBV2 and TRBJ2-3 for the parts outside the CDR3, the full variable domain is EPEVTQTPSHQVTQMGQEVILRCVPISNHLYFYWYRQILGQKVEFLVSFYNNEISEKSEIFDDQFSVERPDGSNFTLKIRSTKLEDSAMYFCASSEGPGLAATDTQYFGPGTRLTVL.

This clonotype was detected a few times. The chain recombines TRBV19 with TRBJ2-4; D might be TRBD1 (5 bases). The V end lost 3 bases, the J end lost 4 bases, and 19 bases lay between the germline ends. Per germline, CDR1 LNHDA and CDR2 SQIVND (reference sequence). The CDR3 consists of 17 residues. CDR3 loop: CASSINLNRWGKNIQYF. Written as DNA, the CDR3 is TGTGCCAGTAGTATCAACCTCAACAGGTGGGGTAAAAACATTCAGTACTTC. Full variable domain (remainder filled in from reference TRBV19 and TRBJ2-4): DGGITQSPKYLFRKEGQNVTLSCEQNLNHDAMYWYRQDPGQGLRLIYYSQIVNDFQKGDIAEGYSVSREKKESFPLTVTSAQKNPTAFYLCASSINLNRWGKNIQYFGAGTRLSVL.

The table lists this clonotype with many counts. The chain links TRBV2 to TRBJ2-5; tentatively, D is TRBD2 (5 bases). This CDR3 has 13 residues. With 5 bases removed from V and 5 bases from J, the gap between germline ends came to 12 bases. Germline loops: CDR1 SNHLY, CDR2 FYNNEI. DNA for the CDR3: TGTGCCAGCAGTCCGGGAACCGGGGAGACCCAGTACTTC. Its protein is CASSPGTGETQYF.

This clonotype was observed at least ten times. The chain recombines TRBV6-6 with TRBJ1-1; weak D call: TRBD1 (5 bases). Germline CDR1 reads MNHNY; CDR2 reads SVGAGI (reference sequence). The CDR3 is 15 amino acids. Trimming cost V 0 bases and J 6 bases, with 14 bases left between them. The CDR3 is CASSYSQGWSPEAFF. The CDR3 coding sequence is TGTGCCAGCAGTTACTCGCAGGGCTGGAGCCCTGAAGCTTTCTTT.